This TCR beta chain originates from a study of response to subunit inactivated influenza vaccine. Findings of the study overall: Authors suggested that a seasonal influenza vaccination recruits few new T cells each time.

On this clonotype: Antigen unknown.

V lost 5 bases, J lost 1 base, and 5 bases stayed unmatched. Germline V CDR1 and CDR2: SGHTA, FQGNSA. CDR3 length: 16 residues. TCRdb itself ran the RT-PCR reads through MiXCR, one entry per CDR3 protein. The sample lists 650,000 to 850,000 distinct CDR3 sequences; 14% were seen once. The sequencing used PBMCs from blood, collected 14 days before vaccination. The clonotype comes from a man between 50 and 59 years old who received an inactivated influenza vaccine. The gene calls are TRBV7-2 and TRBJ2-5; 12 bases agree with TRBD2. CDR3 region: CASSRLAGDLQETQYF. CDR3 sequence (DNA): TGTGCCAGCAGCCGACTAGCGGGGGACCTCCAAGAGACCCAGTACTTC.